Each of the 9 T cell receptor beta chains below was sequenced from the same sample in a study of PD-1 blockade in classical Hodgkin lymphoma (TCRdb year 2020). The method was the immunoSEQ multiplex PCR assay. Held by TCRdb, this immuneACCESS table contains in-frame sequences only and omits some clones. Under half of the omission traces to an unresolved V gene where checked; the cause of the rest is unknown. This sample gives some 70,000 clones in total; roughly 93% of them show up just once. The ten largest clones take up less than 3.5% of the sample. In light of the paper, this sample's time point label describes: newly diagnosed, previously untreated cHL patient sample. The specimen sequenced was peripheral blood mononuclear cells (PBMCs). The receptor set was obtained from a human donor with classical Hodgkin lymphoma.

This clone was seen just once. The chain has TRBV5-4 and TRBJ2-1; D uncertain. The germline gives CDR1 SGHNT, CDR2 YYREEE (reference sequence). With 3 bases removed from V and 10 bases from J, the gap between germline ends came to 14 bases. The CDR3 is 13 residues long. As DNA, the CDR3 is TGTGCCAGCAGCTACAAGGGTCAAAACGAGCAGTTCTTC. Protein: CASSYKGQNEQFF.

The chain is built from TRBV6-6 and TRBJ2-7, with 8 bases aligning to TRBD1. Germline values: CDR1 MNHNY, CDR2 SVGAGI (reference sequence). This CDR3 has 14 residues. V lost 6 bases, J lost 6 bases, and 10 bases stayed unmatched. CDR3 sequence (DNA): TGTGCCAGCAGAATAACCCCACAGGGGGGCGAGCAGTACTTC. The encoded protein is CASRITPQGGEQYF.

The CDR3 sequence is CASSQAPPGGTEAFF. CDR3 nucleotides: TGTGCCAGCAGTCAAGCCCCGCCGGGGGGCACTGAAGCTTTCTTT. The genes are TRBV6-6 and TRBJ1-1, with D possibly matching TRBD1 (5 bases). This CDR3 comprises 15 residues. Germline lookup yields CDR1 MNHNY and CDR2 SVGAGI (reference sequence). Trimming removed 5 bases from V and 4 bases from J, with 17 bases in between.

This clone is a singleton in its sample. The V and J genes are TRBV5-1 and TRBJ2-2; D gene uncertain. Germline V CDR1 and CDR2: SGHRS, YFSETQ. This CDR3 spans 13 amino acids. Trimming cost V 5 bases and J 3 bases, with 8 bases left between them. The CDR3 DNA reads as TGCGCCAGCAGTTCAGCCGACACCGGGGAGCTGTTTTTT. This sequence encodes CASSSADTGELFF.

The rearrangement links TRBV15 to TRBJ2-3; tentatively, D is TRBD2 (6 bases). This CDR3 region has 15 residues. The V gene's germline CDR1 is LNHNV and CDR2 YYDKDF (reference sequence). V lost 0 bases and J lost 0, with 7 bases in between. For the CDR3, the DNA is TGTGCCACCAGCAGAGACGGGACTAGCACAGATACGCAGTATTTT. It specifies CATSRDGTSTDTQYF. The full variable domain, in which reference TRBV15 and TRBJ2-3 provide the parts outside the CDR3, is DAMVIQNPRYQVTQFGKPVTLSCSQTLNHNVMYWYQQKSSQAPKLLFHYYDKDFNNEADTPDNFQSRRPNTSFCFLDIRSPGLGDTAMYLCATSRDGTSTDTQYFGPGTRLTVL.

This clone was recorded only once. V is TRBV28 and J is TRBJ1-4; no definite D call. The V end lost 7 bases, the J end lost 4 bases, and 13 bases lay between the germline ends. Germline values: CDR1 MDHEN, CDR2 SYDVKM. The CDR3 is made up of 14 amino acids. The CDR3 loop reads CASNPGGINEKLFF. The CDR3 coding sequence is TGTGCCAGCAATCCCGGAGGGATTAATGAAAAACTGTTTTTT.

Written as DNA, the CDR3 is TGTGCCAGCTATAACAGGGCCAAAGAGACCCAGTACTTC. Translating it yields CASYNRAKETQYF. The chain uses TRBV6-1 and TRBJ2-5; possible D gene TRBD1, 6 bases. Germline V gene lookup returns CDR1 MNHNS and CDR2 SASEGT. This CDR3 has 13 amino acids. Trimming removed 8 bases from V and 3 bases from J, with 13 bases in between.

The chain combines TRBV2 with TRBJ2-1; D may correspond to TRBD1 or TRBD2 (5 bases each). V dropped 1 base and J dropped 4 bases, with 17 bases sitting between them. Germline CDR1 reads SNHLY; CDR2 reads FYNNEI. This CDR3 has 17 residues. The DNA of the CDR3 is TGTGCCAGCAGTGAAGGCCCCGGGCTGGGGGATTACAATGAGCAGTTCTTC. The encoded protein is CASSEGPGLGDYNEQFF.

V and J are TRBV2 and TRBJ2-1; perhaps TRBD1 as D (5 bases). Trimming stripped 7 bases from V and 9 bases from J, with 25 bases between. The CDR3 has 16 residues. From germline, CDR1 is SNHLY and CDR2 FYNNEI. Written as DNA, the CDR3 is TGTGCCAGCAACCAATTCGACAGCGACCTCGGCACTGAGCAGTTCTTC. Residues: CASNQFDSDLGTEQFF.